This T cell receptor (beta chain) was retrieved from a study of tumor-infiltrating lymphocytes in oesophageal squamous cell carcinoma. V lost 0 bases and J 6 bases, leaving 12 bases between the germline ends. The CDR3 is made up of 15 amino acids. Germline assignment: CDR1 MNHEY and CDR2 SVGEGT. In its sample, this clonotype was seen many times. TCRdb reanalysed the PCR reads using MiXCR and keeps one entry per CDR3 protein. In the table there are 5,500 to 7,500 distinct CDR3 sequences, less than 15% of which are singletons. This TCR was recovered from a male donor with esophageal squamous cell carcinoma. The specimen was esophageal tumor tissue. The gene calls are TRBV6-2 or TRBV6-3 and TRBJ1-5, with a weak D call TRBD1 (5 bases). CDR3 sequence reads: CASSYSGSGGQPQHF. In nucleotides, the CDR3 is TGTGCCAGCAGTTACTCGGGGTCGGGGGGTCAGCCCCAGCATTTT.